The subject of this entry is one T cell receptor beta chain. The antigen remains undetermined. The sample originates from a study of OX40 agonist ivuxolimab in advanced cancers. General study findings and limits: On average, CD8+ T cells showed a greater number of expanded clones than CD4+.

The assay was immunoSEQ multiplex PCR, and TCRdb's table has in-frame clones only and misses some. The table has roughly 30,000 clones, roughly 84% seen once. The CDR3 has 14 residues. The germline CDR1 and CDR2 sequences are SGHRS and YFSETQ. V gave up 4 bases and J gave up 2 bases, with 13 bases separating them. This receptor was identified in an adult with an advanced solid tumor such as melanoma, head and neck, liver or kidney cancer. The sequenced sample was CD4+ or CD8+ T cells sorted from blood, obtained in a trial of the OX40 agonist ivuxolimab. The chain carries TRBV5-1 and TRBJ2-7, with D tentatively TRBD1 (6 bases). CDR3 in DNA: TGCGCCAGCAGCCCATCGACAGGAGCCTACGAGCAGTACTTC. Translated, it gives CASSPSTGAYEQYF.